This T cell receptor beta chain was captured in a study of control samples from healthy donors and cancer patients. There are 14 residues in the CDR3. V gave up 7 bases and J gave up 7 bases; unmatched junction bases: 7. Germline CDR1 is LNHDA and CDR2 is SQIVND (reference sequence). The method was immunoSEQ multiplex PCR; TCRdb's version includes in-frame clones alone and lacks a portion of them. The top ten clones hold about 4.9% of a sample with roughly 150,000 clones, approximately 88% of them seen once. Input material: blood. J is TRBJ1-6 and V is TRBV19, with 7 bases aligning to TRBD1. The sequence came from a man aged 25-45 years in good health. The CDR3 loop reads CASTRDSANSPLHF. In DNA, the CDR3 is TGTGCCAGTACACGGGACAGCGCAAATTCACCCCTCCACTTT.